The 28 T cell receptor beta chains presented below share a single source sample, sequenced in a study of CD8+CD57+ T cells in acquired aplastic anemia (dated by TCRdb to the late 2010s). Sequencing took place on an Illumina HiSeq 2000. Profiling of TCR beta VDJ combinations and CDR3 sequences used genomic DNA as the template. TCRdb passed the public sequencing reads through fastp at Q25 and MiXCR, retaining productive beta sequences. Every entry covers one CDR3 protein and lists the most common genes and DNA from its rows. A total of about 160,000 distinct CDR3 sequences appear in this sample, over 70% of them only once. Together, the top ten hold 40% to 55% of the sample. Flow cytometry had shown CD8+CD57+ cell expansion in the patients selected for sequencing. The sample was sorted CD4+, CD8+, or CD8+CD57+ T cells (not recorded which) from PBMCs. The receptors stem from a human donor with aplastic anemia.

V and J are TRBV6-4 and TRBJ1-2; 7 bases are shared with TRBD1. Trimming removed 8 bases from V and 6 bases from J; junction bases left unmatched: 6. This CDR3 comprises 12 residues. The germline gives CDR1 MRHNA, CDR2 SNTAGT. The CDR3 DNA follows: TGTGCCAGCCCGACAGGGTGGGATGGCTACACCTTC. It encodes CASPTGWDGYTF.

The chain joins TRBV6-5 to TRBJ2-1; tentatively, D is TRBD2 (6 bases). The CDR3 extends over 15 amino acids. Per germline, CDR1 MNHEY and CDR2 SVGAGI. Trimming stripped 6 bases from V and 0 bases from J, with 12 bases between. CDR3 DNA sequence: TGTGCCAGCAGACTACGGGGGACCTCCTACAATGAGCAGTTCTTC. The encoded protein is CASRLRGTSYNEQFF.

Comments on this clonotype: One junction end disagrees with the germline gene, perhaps due to a read error. This chain uses TRBV20-1 with TRBJ2-7; 7 bases line up with TRBD1. CDR1 is DFQATT, CDR2 SNEGSKA, per germline (reference sequence). The CDR3 has 14 amino acids. CDR3 nucleotide sequence: TGCAGTGCTAGCGTCCGGGACAGCCTCTACGAGCAATACTTC. This gives the protein CSASVRDSLYEQYF.

The V call is TRBV7-3, the J call TRBJ2-7; possible D gene TRBD1, 6 bases. Trimming took 2 bases from V and 1 from J, leaving 15 bases between them. The CDR3 has 16 amino acids. Germline loops: CDR1 SGHTA, CDR2 FQGTGA. The CDR3 DNA follows: TGTGCCAGCAGCTTAGTTACAGGGAAGGCGTCCTACGAGCAGTACTTC. This translates into CASSLVTGKASYEQYF.

The chain carries TRBV10-3 and TRBJ1-5; tentative D call: TRBD1 (5 bases). Trimming shortened V by 3 bases and J by 0 bases, and 12 bases separated the two germline ends. Per germline, CDR1 ENHRY and CDR2 SYGVKD. The CDR3 totals 16 residues. CDR3 in amino acids: CAISEGAQYSNQPQHF. In DNA form, the CDR3 reads TGTGCCATCAGTGAAGGGGCACAATATAGCAATCAGCCCCAGCATTTT.

The V and J genes are TRBV7-9 and TRBJ1-2, with 8 bases lining up with TRBD1. Germline values: CDR1 SEHNR, CDR2 FQNEAQ (reference sequence). The trim removed 5 bases at V and 7 bases at J, leaving 6 bases unmatched. The CDR3 runs to 13 residues. Here the CDR3 reads CASSIRTGLGYTF. CDR3 DNA: TGTGCCAGCAGCATAAGGACAGGGCTTGGCTACACCTTC.

The genes are TRBV2 and TRBJ2-3, with D tentatively TRBD2 (5 bases). Trimming removed 8 bases from V and 1 base from J, with 13 bases in between. CDR3 size: 14 residues. Germline V CDR1 and CDR2: SNHLY, FYNNEI. The chain's CDR3 is CASSAGAGTDTQYF. The DNA of the CDR3 is TGTGCCAGCTCGGCGGGCGCCGGCACAGATACGCAGTATTTT.

The rearrangement uses TRBV7-6 and TRBJ1-2; D is unresolved. Trimming pared 5 bases from V and 7 bases from J, leaving 14 bases between. CDR1 SGHVS and CDR2 FNYEAQ come from the germline V gene. The CDR3 contains 13 residues. CDR3 residues: CASSPPGVGGYTF. In DNA, the CDR3 is TGTGCCAGCAGCCCTCCCGGGGTAGGTGGCTACACCTTC. Using reference TRBV7-6 and TRBJ1-2 for the parts outside the CDR3, the full variable domain is GAGVSQSPRYKVTKRGQDVALRCDPISGHVSLYWYRQALGQGPEFLTYFNYEAQQDKSGLPNDRFSAERPEGSISTLTIQRTEQRDSAMYRCASSPPGVGGYTFGSGTRLTVV.

The chain carries TRBV19 and TRBJ2-6; the D is unclear. The CDR3 is made up of 16 amino acids. The germline V and J ends were trimmed by 5 bases and 0 bases, with 11 bases remaining between them. Germline V gives CDR1 LNHDA, CDR2 SQIVND (reference sequence). The CDR3 here is CASSATPISGANVLTF. The CDR3 nucleotides are TGTGCCAGTAGTGCTACCCCGATCTCTGGGGCCAACGTCCTGACTTTC. Together with reference TRBV19 and TRBJ2-6, the CDR3 gives the full variable domain: DGGITQSPKYLFRKEGQNVTLSCEQNLNHDAMYWYRQDPGQGLRLIYYSQIVNDFQKGDIAEGYSVSREKKESFPLTVTSAQKNPTAFYLCASSATPISGANVLTFGAGSRLTVL.

This clonotype was counted ten times or more. This chain uses TRBV14 with TRBJ2-1; 7 nucleotides align to TRBD2. Per germline, CDR1 SGHDN and CDR2 FVKESK. J was trimmed by 3 bases and V by 4 bases; bases with no gene match: 6. This CDR3 has 15 amino acids. CDR3 residues: CASSPAGDYYNEQFF. As DNA, the CDR3 is TGTGCCAGCAGCCCGGCGGGAGACTACTACAATGAGCAGTTCTTC.

V usage is TRBV20-1 and J usage is TRBJ1-6; possible D gene TRBD1, 5 bases. CDR3 length equals 15 residues. V dropped 0 bases and J dropped 2 bases, with 8 bases sitting between them. From germline, CDR1 is DFQATT and CDR2 SNEGSKA (reference sequence). CDR3 in DNA: TGCAGTGCTAGAGATCAGGGAACCTATAATTCACCCCTCCACTTT. Protein product: CSARDQGTYNSPLHF.

This chain uses TRBV7-3 with TRBJ1-5, with D hard to call. Germline loops: CDR1 SGHTA, CDR2 FQGTGA. V lost 5 bases, J lost 1 base, and 9 bases lay in between. The CDR3 is 14 amino acids. The CDR3 nucleotides are TGTGCCAGCAGCCCCACCCCGAGCAATCAGCCCCAGCATTTT. This translates into CASSPTPSNQPQHF.

J is TRBJ1-2 and V is TRBV10-3, with unresolved D. The CDR3 sequence is 17 residues long. Deletions cut 1 base from V and 0 bases from J, with 15 bases between. In germline, CDR1 is ENHRY, CDR2 SYGVKD. CDR3 nucleotides: TGTGCCATCAGTGAGTTTCTTGTGGGAGAATCTAACTATGGCTACACCTTC. Translated: CAISEFLVGESNYGYTF.

The chain joins TRBV29-1 to TRBJ1-1, with a weak D call TRBD1 (6 bases). Germline CDR1 SQVTM, CDR2 ANQGSEA. The V end was cut by 5 bases, the J end by 1 base, with 8 bases between. The CDR3 runs to 12 residues. CDR3 residues: CSVLQGNTEAFF. The CDR3 DNA reads as TGCAGCGTTCTACAGGGGAACACTGAAGCTTTCTTT. The whole variable domain, remainder taken from reference TRBV29-1 and TRBJ1-1, is SAVISQKPSRDICQRGTSLTIQCQVDSQVTMMFWYRQQPGQSLTLIATANQGSEATYESGFVIDKFPISRPNLTFSTLTVSNMSPEDSSIYLCSVLQGNTEAFFGQGTRLTVV.

J is TRBJ1-5 and V is TRBV2; TRBD1 is a possible D gene (5 bases). V was trimmed by 4 bases and J by 6 bases, leaving 7 bases between them. This CDR3 comprises 12 residues. Germline CDR1 SNHLY, CDR2 FYNNEI. CDR3 bases: TGTGCCAGCAGTGCAGGGACTCAGCCCCAGCATTTT. The encoded protein is CASSAGTQPQHF.

This clonotype appeared many times. The genes are TRBV12-3 or TRBV12-4 and TRBJ1-5; possible D gene TRBD1, 5 bases. The CDR3 runs 15 residues. V lost 1 base and J lost 3, with 10 bases in between. CDR3 sequence reads: CASSLESGLNQPQHF. As DNA, the CDR3 is TGTGCCAGCAGTTTAGAGTCAGGGCTCAATCAGCCCCAGCATTTT.

V and J are TRBV7-8 and TRBJ1-5, with D possibly matching TRBD1 (5 bases). Looked up from germline, CDR1 is SGHVS and CDR2 is FQNEAQ. This CDR3 contains 14 residues. V was pared by 5 bases and J by 5 bases, with 13 bases between. The CDR3 coding sequence is TGTGCCAGCAGCCACCGGGACCGGTATCAGCCCCAGCATTTT. Amino acid sequence: CASSHRDRYQPQHF.

This clonotype was counted once. V is TRBV24-1 and J is TRBJ1-2; 7 bases agree with TRBD1. The CDR3 sequence is 16 residues long. With 7 bases clipped from V and 0 bases from J, the junction kept 10 bases outside the gene matches. Germline CDR1 and CDR2: KGHDR and SFDVKD. CDR3 region: CATRRDDRETNYGYTF. CDR3 nucleotides: TGTGCCACCAGAAGGGATGACAGGGAGACTAACTATGGCTACACCTTC.

V is TRBV7-6 and J is TRBJ1-1, with no clear D. The CDR3 is 14 amino acids. The V gene's germline CDR1 is SGHVS and CDR2 FNYEAQ. Trimming left V 4 bases short and J 5 bases short, with 14 bases between. CDR3 DNA sequence: TGTGCCAGCAGCTACCTAGACACGGAGACTGAAGCTTTCTTT. Residues: CASSYLDTETEAFF.

The chain joins TRBV6-4 to TRBJ1-5; the D is unclear. The V end lost 0 bases, the J end lost 2 bases, and 8 bases lay between the germline ends. The CDR3 runs to 15 residues. The germline V gene encodes CDR1 MRHNA and CDR2 SNTAGT. CDR3 amino acids: CASSDSGSGNQPQHF. DNA for the CDR3: TGTGCCAGCAGTGACTCGGGGAGCGGCAATCAGCCCCAGCATTTT.

Of note for this clonotype: A much larger clone differs by one base, so this may be a read error. The rearrangement links TRBV7-3 to TRBJ2-1; D is perhaps TRBD1 (5 bases). This CDR3 has 16 amino acids. The germline CDR1 and CDR2 sequences are SGHTA and FQGTGA. CDR3 in amino acids: CASSLTSDSSYSEQFF. CDR3 in DNA: TGTGCCAGCAGCTTAACGTCCGACAGTTCATACAGTGAGCAGTTCTTC.

The chain has TRBV19 and TRBJ2-1; D not resolved. The CDR3 loop spans 14 amino acids. The germline gives CDR1 LNHDA, CDR2 SQIVND (reference sequence). V shed 4 bases and J shed 9 bases, with 16 bases lying between them. DNA of the CDR3: TGTGCCAGTAGTACGAACCAGCCACTTCTTGAGCAGTTCTTC. This encodes CASSTNQPLLEQFF.

This clonotype appeared a few times. The chain joins TRBV28 to TRBJ1-2; D remains unclear. Trimming left V 5 bases short and J 0 bases short, with 13 bases between. The CDR3 covers 15 residues. Germline loops: CDR1 MDHEN, CDR2 SYDVKM. This CDR3 is CASSPVLAANYGYTF. CDR3 DNA: TGTGCCAGCAGTCCTGTCCTGGCCGCTAACTATGGCTACACCTTC.

This clonotype was seen ten or more times. The V gene is TRBV6-1, the J gene TRBJ1-2; 8 bases align to TRBD1. Germline V lookup: CDR1 MNHNS, CDR2 SASEGT. The CDR3 has 15 amino acids. With 6 bases clipped from V and 4 bases from J, the junction kept 10 bases outside the gene matches. CDR3 bases: TGTGCCAGCAGCGACGGGGACAGGCATGGCTATGGCTACACCTTC. Its translation: CASSDGDRHGYGYTF.

The chain recombines TRBV7-6 with TRBJ2-1, with D unresolved. Trimming removed 3 bases at V and 0 bases at J, with 6 bases between. Germline lookup yields CDR1 SGHVS and CDR2 FNYEAQ. CDR3 length: 14 residues. The CDR3 protein is CASSLRSSYNEQFF. The CDR3 region has the DNA TGTGCCAGCAGCTTGAGAAGCTCCTACAATGAGCAGTTCTTC.

J is TRBJ2-7 and V is TRBV6-5; no clear D gene. Deletions cut 6 bases from V and 2 bases from J, with 8 bases between. The CDR3 contains 12 residues. Germline CDR1 reads MNHEY; CDR2 reads SVGAGI. CDR3 loop: CASRDAAYEQYF. The CDR3 DNA follows: TGTGCCAGCAGAGACGCGGCCTACGAGCAGTACTTC.

The chain carries TRBV24-1 and TRBJ2-7; TRBD2 agrees at 8 bases. The CDR3 contains 16 residues. The V segment lost 3 bases and the J segment 6 bases; nucleotides outside the gene matches: 12. Germline CDR1 and CDR2: KGHDR and SFDVKD. This chain's CDR3 is CATSDGSGVYSGEQYF. CDR3 DNA: TGTGCCACCAGTGATGGTAGCGGGGTATACTCGGGCGAGCAGTACTTC.

The CDR3 DNA sequence: TGTGCCAGCAGCTTGTGGGCCCAAGAGACCCAGTACTTC. This encodes CASSLWAQETQYF. The chain recombines TRBV7-2 with TRBJ2-5; no clear D gene. This CDR3 has 13 amino acids. Germline CDR1 and CDR2: SGHTA and FQGNSA. Trimming shortened V by 3 bases and J by 1 base, and 6 bases separated the two germline ends.